The 26 T cell receptor beta chains reported below all come from one sample, sequenced in a study of cytomegalovirus exposure and HLA in healthy donors. Amplification used 60 Vbeta primers and 13 Jbeta primers. The method was immunoSEQ multiplex PCR; TCRdb's version includes in-frame clones alone and lacks a portion of them. The sample shows about 120,000 clones, about 80% of them seen only once. The specimen sequenced was PBMCs. The source of these receptors is a man aged 18 to 29 in good health and CMV-seronegative.

CDR3: CASSDSAGGRNEQFF. Here the CDR3 DNA reads TGTGCCAGCAGTGATAGTGCGGGGGGGCGGAATGAGCAGTTCTTC. The rearrangement joins TRBV6-4 to TRBJ2-1; 9 bases are shared with TRBD2. This CDR3 contains 15 residues. Germline V gene data show CDR1 as MRHNA and CDR2 as SNTAGT. V trimming: 3 bases; J trimming: 7 bases; junction bases outside the gene matches: 7.

This clone appeared a single time. The chain links TRBV6-1 to TRBJ2-6; D is possibly TRBD1 (6 bases). The germline gives CDR1 MNHNS, CDR2 SASEGT. The CDR3 consists of 15 residues. Between the trimmed V and J ends, which lost 6 bases and 0 bases, there was a span of 9 bases. CDR3 protein: CASSLDSSGANVLTF. In nucleotides, the CDR3 is TGTGCCAGCAGCTTGGACAGCTCTGGGGCCAACGTCCTGACTTTC.

This chain links TRBV7-3 with TRBJ2-5; the D gene is possibly TRBD2 (6 bases). The CDR3 is 15 residues long. Germline CDR1 SGHTA, CDR2 FQGTGA. The V end lost 5 bases, the J end lost 4 bases, and 17 bases lay between the germline ends. The CDR3 DNA follows: TGTGCCAGCAGCCCCCAAACTAGCCGCATAGAGACCCAGTACTTC. Translating gives CASSPQTSRIETQYF.

V usage is TRBV10-3 and J usage is TRBJ2-3; 14 nucleotides agree with TRBD2. This CDR3 is 18 amino acids long. CDR1 ENHRY and CDR2 SYGVKD come from the germline V gene. V lost 4 bases and J lost 0; bases outside the gene matches: 6. In nucleotides, the CDR3 is TGTGCCATCAGTGGTGGGACTAGCGGGGGTTCTAGCACAGATACGCAGTATTTT. Translating it yields CAISGGTSGGSSTDTQYF.

The table lists this clone with a few counts. The chain couples TRBV7-2 to TRBJ1-2, with 7 positions matching TRBD1. V shed 2 bases and J 6 bases; nucleotides not matched to a gene: 6. This CDR3 spans 14 amino acids. Germline V gene lookup returns CDR1 SGHTA and CDR2 FQGNSA. CDR3 residues: CASSLTGQDNGYTF. The DNA of the CDR3 is TGTGCCAGCAGCTTAACCGGACAGGACAATGGCTACACCTTC. Based on the CDR3 plus reference TRBV7-2 and TRBJ1-2, the full variable domain is GAGVSQSPSNKVTEKGKDVELRCDPISGHTALYWYRQSLGQGLEFLIYFQGNSAPDKSGLPSDRFSAERTGGSVSTLTIQRTQQEDSAVYLCASSLTGQDNGYTFGSGTRLTVV.

The chain uses TRBV7-9 and TRBJ1-2, with D perhaps TRBD1 (5 bases). Trimming removed 1 base from V and 6 bases from J, with 15 bases in between. The V gene's germline CDR1 is SEHNR and CDR2 FQNEAQ (reference sequence). This CDR3 contains 15 residues. CDR3 DNA sequence: TGTGCCAGCAGCTTAGGGGGGGGGAACGAGGATGGCTACACCTTC. As protein: CASSLGGGNEDGYTF.

This clone was observed once. The chain carries TRBV29-1 and TRBJ1-6; no definite D call. The germline gives CDR1 SQVTM, CDR2 ANQGSEA. CDR3 length equals 14 residues. Trimming stripped 7 bases from V and 0 bases from J, with 10 bases between. CDR3 region: CSDSASSYNSPLHF. CDR3 coding DNA: TGCAGCGATTCAGCTAGCTCCTATAATTCACCCCTCCACTTT.

The genes are TRBV7-9 and TRBJ2-1; 11 positions match TRBD2. The CDR3 runs 17 residues. CDR1 is SEHNR and CDR2 is FQNEAQ in the germline V gene (reference sequence). V dropped 2 bases and J dropped 1; count of bases not matched to a gene: 4. The CDR3 region has the DNA TGTGCCAGCAGCTTATCACTAGCGGGGGAGTCCTACAATGAGCAGTTCTTC. Its protein product is CASSLSLAGESYNEQFF.

The rearrangement joins TRBV27 to TRBJ2-5; 8 bases agree with TRBD1. Per germline, CDR1 MNHEY and CDR2 SMNVEV (reference sequence). The V gene end was trimmed by 3 bases and the J gene end by 5 bases; junction bases not matched to a gene: 5. The CDR3 length is 14 residues. The CDR3 coding sequence is TGTGCCAGCAGTTTGGGCAGGGGGCAGGAGACCCAGTACTTC. It is translated as CASSLGRGQETQYF.

The gene calls are TRBV19 and TRBJ1-1; D may be TRBD1 (6 bases). Germline loops: CDR1 LNHDA, CDR2 SQIVND (reference sequence). V lost 6 bases, J lost 6 bases, and 17 bases lay in between. CDR3 length: 14 amino acids. This CDR3 is CASSPTGTGPEAFF. The DNA of the CDR3 is TGTGCCAGTAGCCCCACAGGGACCGGCCCTGAAGCTTTCTTT.

The J gene is TRBJ2-2, the V gene TRBV5-1; weak D call: TRBD2 (6 bases). Between the trimmed V and J ends, which lost 3 bases and 6 bases, there was a span of 15 bases. The germline V gene has CDR1 SGHRS and CDR2 YFSETQ. This CDR3 spans 15 amino acids. CDR3 residues: CASSYSGSEAGELFF. The CDR3 bases are TGCGCCAGCAGCTATAGCGGCTCAGAAGCCGGGGAGCTGTTTTTT.

The chain couples TRBV5-5 to TRBJ2-2; 8 bases align to TRBD2. Germline-derived CDR1 and CDR2 are SGHKS and YYEKEE (reference sequence). CDR3 length: 15 residues. The trim removed 5 bases at V and 1 base at J, leaving 4 bases unmatched. The CDR3 nucleotides read TGTGCCAGCAGTTATAGCGGGAAGAACACCGGGGAGCTGTTTTTT. Residues: CASSYSGKNTGELFF.

This chain joins TRBV5-6 and TRBJ1-1, with a weak D call TRBD1 (6 bases). V was pared by 4 bases and J by 7 bases, with 14 bases between. Germline V gives CDR1 SGHDT, CDR2 YYEEEE. CDR3 length: 13 amino acids. This CDR3 is CASSRTGWDEAFF. The DNA of the CDR3 is TGTGCCAGCAGCCGTACAGGGTGGGATGAAGCTTTCTTT.

CDR3 coding DNA: TGTGCCAGCAGCTCCGCTGGCCCCTCCTGGAGGGGCTACACCTTC. Translation gives CASSSAGPSWRGYTF. The chain employs TRBV11-2 and TRBJ1-2, with D unclear. Trimming removed 4 bases from V and 8 bases from J, with 20 bases in between. The CDR3 consists of 15 residues. Germline V lookup: CDR1 SGHAT, CDR2 FQNNGV. Filled out from reference TRBV11-2 and TRBJ1-2, the complete variable domain reads EAGVAQSPRYKIIEKRQSVAFWCNPISGHATLYWYQQILGQGPKLLIQFQNNGVVDDSQLPKDRFSAERLKGVDSTLKIQPAKLEDSAVYLCASSSAGPSWRGYTFGSGTRLTVV.

The chain combines TRBV5-4 with TRBJ1-2; D unresolved. The germline gives CDR1 SGHNT, CDR2 YYREEE (reference sequence). The CDR3 length is 18 residues. Trimming cost V 2 bases and J 4 bases, with 24 bases left between them. The CDR3, as DNA: TGTGCCAGCAGCTTAGGGTCTCTGGGGAGGTGGGCCCTCTATGGCTACACCTTC. Amino acid sequence: CASSLGSLGRWALYGYTF.

There are a few counts of this clone. The chain combines TRBV6-1 with TRBJ1-6; 7 nucleotides match TRBD1. V lost 5 bases, J lost 9 bases, and 4 bases stayed unmatched. Germline loops: CDR1 MNHNS, CDR2 SASEGT. The CDR3 spans 13 residues. CDR3 sequence (DNA): TGTGCCAGCAGTTCCGACAGGGTTTCACCCCTCCACTTT. Translating gives CASSSDRVSPLHF.

The chain employs TRBV29-1 and TRBJ2-7; 9 bases fit TRBD2. Germline values: CDR1 SQVTM, CDR2 ANQGSEA. The CDR3 sequence is 14 residues long. The ends lost 5 bases at V and 2 bases at J; junction bases unmatched: 7. The CDR3 here is CSVKLAGSTYEQYF. The CDR3 DNA follows: TGCAGCGTTAAGCTAGCGGGGAGTACCTACGAGCAGTACTTC.

The genes are TRBV6-1 and TRBJ2-7; perhaps TRBD2 as D (7 bases). The V gene lost 4 bases and the J gene lost 5 bases, with 15 bases spanning the gap. CDR1 and CDR2 (germline): MNHNS, SASEGT. This CDR3 is 14 amino acids long. The CDR3 reads CASSVRGGRDEQYF. The CDR3 nucleotides read TGTGCCAGCAGTGTAAGGGGGGGAAGGGACGAGCAGTACTTC.

V usage is TRBV7-3 and J usage is TRBJ2-1; 7 bases agree with TRBD1. The CDR3 has 16 residues. Germline assignment: CDR1 SGHTA and CDR2 FQGTGA. V shed 1 base, J shed 6 bases, and the junction held 9 bases outside the gene matches. CDR3 in DNA: TGTGCCAGCAGCTTAATGCGTCGACAGGGTGGCAATGAGCAGTTCTTC. This gives the protein CASSLMRRQGGNEQFF.

The chain recombines TRBV7-8 with TRBJ2-2, with a tentative D call TRBD1 (6 bases). Trimming cost V 4 bases and J 3 bases, with 6 bases left between them. The CDR3 consists of 13 residues. Germline CDR1 and CDR2: SGHVS and FQNEAQ. The CDR3 coding sequence is TGTGCCAGCAGCTACAGGGACACCGGGGAGCTGTTTTTT. Amino acid sequence: CASSYRDTGELFF.

The V and J genes are TRBV6-5 and TRBJ2-7; unclear D gene. The germline V gene has CDR1 MNHEY and CDR2 SVGAGI. Trimming took 0 bases from V and 3 from J, leaving 12 bases between them. This CDR3 has 15 amino acids. The CDR3 spells CASSYSKIGLYEQYF. The CDR3 DNA follows: TGTGCCAGCAGTTACTCAAAAATCGGTCTCTACGAGCAGTACTTC.

The J gene is TRBJ2-5, the V gene TRBV11-3, with 13 nucleotides matching TRBD2. The CDR3 covers 14 residues. Germline CDR1 and CDR2: SGHNT and YENEEA. The ends lost 5 bases at V and 5 bases at J; junction bases unmatched: 2. The CDR3 sequence is CASSPGLAGETQYF. The DNA of the CDR3 is TGTGCCAGCAGCCCGGGACTAGCGGGGGAGACCCAGTACTTC. Filled out from reference TRBV11-3 and TRBJ2-5, the complete variable domain reads EAGVVQSPRYKIIEKKQPVAFWCNPISGHNTLYWYLQNLGQGPELLIRYENEEAVDDSQLPKDRFSAERLKGVDSTLKIQPAELGDSAVYLCASSPGLAGETQYFGPGTRLLVL.

V is TRBV27 and J is TRBJ2-3, with 8 bases identical to TRBD1. V gave up 3 bases and J gave up 7 bases; unmatched junction bases: 9. The CDR3 runs 15 residues. Germline loops: CDR1 MNHEY, CDR2 SMNVEV (reference sequence). CDR3 sequence (DNA): TGTGCCAGCAGTTTTAAACCGACAGGGGAATATACGCAGTATTTT. Translating gives CASSFKPTGEYTQYF.

The rearrangement links TRBV18 to TRBJ2-5; 7 bases are shared with TRBD1. TRBJ2-7 matches the DNA end more closely, so the J call is doubtful. This CDR3 contains 15 residues. Germline CDR1 KGHSH, CDR2 LQKENI. In nucleotides, the CDR3 is TGTGCCAGCTCACCACAAGGACAGGCCACCTCCGAGCAGTACTTC. The encoded protein is CASSPQGQATSEQYF.

This chain links TRBV27 with TRBJ2-7; perhaps TRBD2 as D (6 bases). This CDR3 is 20 amino acids long. The ends were cut back, 2 bases at V and 3 bases at J, with 29 bases in the middle. The germline V gene has CDR1 MNHEY and CDR2 SMNVEV (reference sequence). CDR3 in amino acids: CASSLIAGTGLFPPFYEQYF. The CDR3 bases are TGTGCCAGCAGTTTAATTGCCGGGACTGGTCTCTTTCCCCCCTTCTACGAGCAGTACTTC.

The chain combines TRBV5-1 with TRBJ2-7, with D possibly being TRBD2 (5 bases). The CDR3 runs 15 residues. CDR1 SGHRS and CDR2 YFSETQ come from the germline V gene. Trimming shortened V by 0 bases and J by 7 bases, and 17 bases separated the two germline ends. The CDR3 DNA reads as TGCGCCAGCAGCTTGGTCAACGGGGAGATGGGTGAGCAGTACTTC. Protein product: CASSLVNGEMGEQYF.